One and the same sample provided the 18 T cell receptor beta chains below, sequenced in a study of cytomegalovirus exposure and HLA in healthy donors. The PCR contained 60 Vbeta and 13 Jbeta primers. Clones were sequenced by immunoSEQ multiplex PCR, and TCRdb holds only the in-frame ones, with some missing. The sample shows 90,000 to 120,000 clones, 74% of them seen only once. Sequencing input: PBMCs. The receptors here all came from a woman aged 35 to 49 in good health and CMV-seropositive.

A few counts support this clone. The chain combines TRBV4-1 with TRBJ1-1; the D gene is possibly TRBD1 (5 bases). The CDR3 has 14 residues. Trimming removed 4 bases at V and 5 bases at J, with 14 bases between. Germline V gene lookup returns CDR1 MGHRA and CDR2 YSYEKL. In nucleotides, the CDR3 is TGCGCCAGCAGCCCCAGGGAGGGAAGTACTGAAGCTTTCTTT. It specifies CASSPREGSTEAFF.

This clone was observed a few times. The gene calls are TRBV2 and TRBJ2-3, with TRBD1 as a possible D gene (5 bases). V was cut by 7 bases and J by 6 bases, with 11 bases left in between. The CDR3 is made up of 12 amino acids. Germline V gene lookup returns CDR1 SNHLY and CDR2 FYNNEI. This CDR3 is CASTANRDTQYF. CDR3 nucleotides: TGTGCCAGCACAGCAAACAGGGATACGCAGTATTTT.

This chain uses TRBV6-1 with TRBJ2-1, with 10 nucleotides matching TRBD2. The V and J ends lost 4 bases and 3 bases, in that order; junction bases with no gene match: 0. Looked up from germline, CDR1 is MNHNS and CDR2 is SASEGT. The CDR3 contains 14 residues. DNA for the CDR3: TGTGCCAGCAGTGCTAGCGGGGGCTACAATGAGCAGTTCTTC. This encodes CASSASGGYNEQFF.

This chain connects TRBV9 to TRBJ2-2, with D unclear. The V gene lost 0 bases and the J gene lost 4 bases, with 10 bases spanning the gap. Germline-derived CDR1 and CDR2 are SGDLS and YYNGEE. The CDR3 consists of 15 residues. CDR3 sequence: CASSVEPGFTGELFF. In nucleotides, the CDR3 is TGTGCCAGCAGCGTAGAACCCGGTTTCACCGGGGAGCTGTTTTTT.

The chain uses TRBV2 and TRBJ2-2; maybe TRBD1 (6 bases). Germline CDR1 and CDR2: SNHLY and FYNNEI. CDR3 length: 16 residues. Trimming cost V 4 bases and J 6 bases, with 18 bases left between them. CDR3 bases: TGTGCCAGCAGTGTAAACAGGGCATTGGGGTCCGGGGAGCTGTTTTTT. Protein product: CASSVNRALGSGELFF. The full variable domain, in which reference TRBV2 and TRBJ2-2 provide the parts outside the CDR3, is EPEVTQTPSHQVTQMGQEVILRCVPISNHLYFYWYRQILGQKVEFLVSFYNNEISEKSEIFDDQFSVERPDGSNFTLKIRSTKLEDSAMYFCASSVNRALGSGELFFGEGSRLTVL.

The chain uses TRBV4-2 and TRBJ1-2, with 8 nucleotides matching TRBD1. CDR1 and CDR2 (germline): LGHNA, YNFKEQ. The CDR3 spans 14 residues. Germline trimming cut 3 bases from V and 8 bases from J; bases unmatched to any gene: 8. The CDR3 spells CASSQRQGSSGYTF. The CDR3 DNA is TGTGCCAGCAGCCAGCGACAGGGGTCTTCGGGCTACACCTTC.

The table lists this clone with a count of one. The chain joins TRBV15 to TRBJ2-7, with 9 bases aligning to TRBD2. The length of the CDR3 is 15 residues. CDR1 LNHNV and CDR2 YYDKDF come from the germline V gene (reference sequence). V shed 2 bases and J 0 bases; nucleotides not matched to a gene: 2. CDR3 in DNA: TGTGCCACCAGCAGACTAGCGGGGAGCTCCTACGAGCAGTACTTC. Translating gives CATSRLAGSSYEQYF.

The rearrangement uses TRBV2 and TRBJ1-1; a possible D gene is TRBD1 (5 bases). This CDR3 comprises 12 residues. The germline CDR1 and CDR2 sequences are SNHLY and FYNNEI. V lost 7 bases, J lost 7 bases, and 13 bases lay in between. For the CDR3, the DNA is TGTGCCAGCACCCGGGGGTCTCATGAAGCTTTCTTT. Protein: CASTRGSHEAFF.

The chain is built from TRBV10-3 and TRBJ2-7; D call uncertain. V lost 3 bases and J lost 7, with 13 bases in between. The CDR3 loop spans 13 amino acids. Germline CDR1 and CDR2: ENHRY and SYGVKD. DNA of the CDR3: TGTGCCATCAGTGATCCGGCCCGGGTGGAGCAGTACTTC. Translated: CAISDPARVEQYF.

The chain joins TRBV4-1 to TRBJ1-3; 9 bases match TRBD1. The germline V gene has CDR1 MGHRA and CDR2 YSYEKL. This CDR3 comprises 14 residues. V gave up 7 bases and J gave up 3 bases; unmatched junction bases: 4. The CDR3 DNA is TGCGCCAGCAAGGACAGGGGAGATGGAAACACCATATATTTT. It is translated as CASKDRGDGNTIYF.

The chain is built from TRBV28 and TRBJ2-7, with TRBD2 identical over 8 bases. V dropped 3 bases and J dropped 3; count of bases not matched to a gene: 7. The CDR3 runs 15 residues. Per germline, CDR1 MDHEN and CDR2 SYDVKM. The CDR3 DNA sequence: TGTGCCAGCAGTTTCTATTCCGGGACTAGCTACGAGCAGTACTTC. Its protein product is CASSFYSGTSYEQYF.

The table lists this clone with a few counts. J is TRBJ1-1 and V is TRBV5-1; D gene ambiguous. The V end was cut by 6 bases, the J end by 4 bases, with 22 bases between. The CDR3 covers 16 residues. Germline CDR1 is SGHRS and CDR2 is YFSETQ. The CDR3 loop reads CASTTNPGIRFTEAFF. CDR3 DNA: TGCGCCAGCACAACAAACCCAGGCATCCGGTTCACTGAAGCTTTCTTT.

V usage is TRBV2 and J usage is TRBJ1-1; D remains unclear. V lost 0 bases and J 2 bases, leaving 10 bases between the germline ends. In germline, CDR1 is SNHLY, CDR2 FYNNEI. CDR3 length: 15 amino acids. The DNA of the CDR3 is TGTGCCAGCAGTGAAGCCGGACGGGGAAACACTGAAGCTTTCTTT. Protein product: CASSEAGRGNTEAFF.

This clone was observed a single time. The chain is built from TRBV11-2 and TRBJ2-2; 7 bases are a match to TRBD1. The CDR3 consists of 14 residues. Looked up from germline, CDR1 is SGHAT and CDR2 is FQNNGV. The J segment lost 7 bases and the V segment lost 5 bases, leaving 7 bases of the junction unmatched. CDR3 in amino acids: CASSPRGRGGELFF. The CDR3 DNA sequence: TGTGCCAGCAGCCCAAGGGGGCGAGGCGGGGAGCTGTTTTTT.

This chain uses TRBV4-3 with TRBJ1-2; D is unclear. CDR3 length equals 12 residues. V lost 0 bases and J 3 bases, leaving 2 bases between the germline ends. Germline values: CDR1 LGHNA, CDR2 YSLEER. The CDR3 DNA reads as TGCGCCAGCAGCCAAGACGACTATGGCTACACCTTC. Protein: CASSQDDYGYTF.

The V gene is TRBV4-2, the J gene TRBJ2-3, with 7 bases identical to TRBD1. The CDR3 length is 15 residues. Germline CDR1 LGHNA, CDR2 YNFKEQ. J gave up 2 bases and V 4 bases, and 6 bases lay outside the gene matches. DNA of the CDR3: TGTGCCAGCAGCCCCCGGACAGGAATCACAGATACGCAGTATTTT. Translation gives CASSPRTGITDTQYF.

The chain has TRBV4-1 and TRBJ1-1; a weak D match, TRBD1 (5 bases). The V end was cut by 1 base, the J end by 4 bases, with 10 bases between. The CDR3 length is 14 residues. Germline V CDR1 and CDR2: MGHRA, YSYEKL. The CDR3 DNA reads TGCGCCAGCAGCCAAGTTGGAAGGGGCACTGAAGCTTTCTTT. Its translation: CASSQVGRGTEAFF.

In this sample, this clone turned up once. The rearrangement joins TRBV5-6 to TRBJ1-6, with 7 bases lining up with TRBD1. CDR1 SGHDT and CDR2 YYEEEE come from the germline V gene. This CDR3 contains 16 residues. V lost 2 bases to trimming and J lost 1 base; unmatched junction nucleotides: 3. Written as DNA, the CDR3 is TGTGCCAGCAGCTTAGGGGGCAGGTCCTATAATTCACCCCTCCACTTT. Amino acids: CASSLGGRSYNSPLHF.